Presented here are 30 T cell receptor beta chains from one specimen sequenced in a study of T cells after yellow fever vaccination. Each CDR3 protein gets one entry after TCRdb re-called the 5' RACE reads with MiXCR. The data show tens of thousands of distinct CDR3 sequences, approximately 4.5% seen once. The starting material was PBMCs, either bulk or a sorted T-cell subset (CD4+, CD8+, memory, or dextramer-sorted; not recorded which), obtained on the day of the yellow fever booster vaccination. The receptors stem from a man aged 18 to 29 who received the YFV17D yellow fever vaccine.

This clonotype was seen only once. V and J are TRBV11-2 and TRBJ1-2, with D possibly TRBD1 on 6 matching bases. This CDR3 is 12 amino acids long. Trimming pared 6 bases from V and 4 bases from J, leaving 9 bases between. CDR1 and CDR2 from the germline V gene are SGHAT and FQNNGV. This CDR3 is CASSRDIYGYTF. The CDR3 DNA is TGTGCCAGCAGTAGGGACATCTATGGCTACACCTTC.

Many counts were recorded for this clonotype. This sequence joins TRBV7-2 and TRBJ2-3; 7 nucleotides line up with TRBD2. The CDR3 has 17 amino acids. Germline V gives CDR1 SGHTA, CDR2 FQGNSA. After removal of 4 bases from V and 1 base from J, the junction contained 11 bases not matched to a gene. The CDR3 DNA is TGTGCCAGCAGCTCAGCGGGGCGGGGCCGGGGCACAGATACGCAGTATTTT. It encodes CASSSAGRGRGTDTQYF.

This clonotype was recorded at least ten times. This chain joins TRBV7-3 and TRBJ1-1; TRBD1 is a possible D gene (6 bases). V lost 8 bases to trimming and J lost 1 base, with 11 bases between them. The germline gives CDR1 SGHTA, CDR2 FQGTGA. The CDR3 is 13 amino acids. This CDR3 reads CASGDTANTEAFF. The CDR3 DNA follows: TGTGCCAGCGGGGACACAGCGAACACTGAAGCTTTCTTT.

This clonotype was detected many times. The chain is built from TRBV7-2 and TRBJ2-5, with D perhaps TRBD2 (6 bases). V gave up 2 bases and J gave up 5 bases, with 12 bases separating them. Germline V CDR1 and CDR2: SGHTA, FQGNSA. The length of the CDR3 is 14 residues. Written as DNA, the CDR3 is TGTGCCAGCAGCTTAATGGTGGCGGGGGAGACCCAGTACTTC. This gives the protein CASSLMVAGETQYF.

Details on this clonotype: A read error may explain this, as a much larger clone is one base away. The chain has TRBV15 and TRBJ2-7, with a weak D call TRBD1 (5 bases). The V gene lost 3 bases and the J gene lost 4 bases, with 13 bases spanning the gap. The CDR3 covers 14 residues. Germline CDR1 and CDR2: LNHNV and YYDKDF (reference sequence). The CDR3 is CATSRTATVYEQYF. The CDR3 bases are TGTGCCACCAGCAGGACAGCGACCGTTTACGAGCAGTACTTC.

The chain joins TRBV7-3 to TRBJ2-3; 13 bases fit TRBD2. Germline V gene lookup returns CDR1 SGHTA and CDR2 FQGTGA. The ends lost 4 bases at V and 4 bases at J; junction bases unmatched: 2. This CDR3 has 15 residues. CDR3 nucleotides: TGTGCCAGCAGCTCAGGACTAGCGGGGGCAGATACGCAGTATTTT. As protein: CASSSGLAGADTQYF.

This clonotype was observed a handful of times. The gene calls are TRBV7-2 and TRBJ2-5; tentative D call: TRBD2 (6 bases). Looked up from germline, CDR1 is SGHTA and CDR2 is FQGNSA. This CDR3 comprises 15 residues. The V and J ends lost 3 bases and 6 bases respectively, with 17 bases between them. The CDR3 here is CASSLGGGAGKTQYF. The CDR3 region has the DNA TGTGCCAGCAGCTTGGGGGGTGGGGCCGGAAAGACCCAGTACTTC.

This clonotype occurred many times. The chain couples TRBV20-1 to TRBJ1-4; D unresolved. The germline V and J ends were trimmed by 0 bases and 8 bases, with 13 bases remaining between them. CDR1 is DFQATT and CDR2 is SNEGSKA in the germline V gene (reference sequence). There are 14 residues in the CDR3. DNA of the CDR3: TGCAGTGCTAGAGATTATCTTAATGACGAAAAACTGTTTTTT. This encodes CSARDYLNDEKLFF.

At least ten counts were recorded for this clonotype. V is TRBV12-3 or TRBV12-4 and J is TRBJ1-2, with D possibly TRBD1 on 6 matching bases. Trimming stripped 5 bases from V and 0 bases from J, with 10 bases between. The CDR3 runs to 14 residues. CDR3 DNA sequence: TGTGCCAGCAGTGCGGGACAAGCTAACTATGGCTACACCTTC. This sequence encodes CASSAGQANYGYTF.

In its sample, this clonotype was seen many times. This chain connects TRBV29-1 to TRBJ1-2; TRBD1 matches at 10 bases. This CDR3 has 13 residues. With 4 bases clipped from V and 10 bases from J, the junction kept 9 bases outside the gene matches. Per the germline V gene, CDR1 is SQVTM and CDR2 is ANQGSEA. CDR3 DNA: TGCAGCGTTGGTGTGGGACAGGGGAATTCCTACACCTTC. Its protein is CSVGVGQGNSYTF.

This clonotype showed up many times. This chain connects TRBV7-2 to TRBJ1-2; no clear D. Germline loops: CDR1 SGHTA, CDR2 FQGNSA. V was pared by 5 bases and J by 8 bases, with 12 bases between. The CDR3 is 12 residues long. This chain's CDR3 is CASSQGYEGYTF. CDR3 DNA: TGTGCCAGCAGCCAAGGGTACGAAGGCTACACCTTC.

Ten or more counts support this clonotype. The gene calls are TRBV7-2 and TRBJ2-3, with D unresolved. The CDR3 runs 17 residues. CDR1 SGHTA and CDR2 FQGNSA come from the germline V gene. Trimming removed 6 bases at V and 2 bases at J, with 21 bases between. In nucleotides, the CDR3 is TGTGCCAGCAGTTTTTCATCGGACGGTTCTTTCACAGATACGCAGTATTTT. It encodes CASSFSSDGSFTDTQYF.

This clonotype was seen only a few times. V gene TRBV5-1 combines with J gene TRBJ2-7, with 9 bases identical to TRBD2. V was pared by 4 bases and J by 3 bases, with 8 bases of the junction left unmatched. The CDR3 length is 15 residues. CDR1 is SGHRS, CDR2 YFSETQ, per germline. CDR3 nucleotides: TGCGCCAGCAGCGCCGGACTAGCGACCTTCTACGAGCAGTACTTC. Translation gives CASSAGLATFYEQYF.

CDR3 sequence: CASRPSGCGYTF. CDR3 nucleotide sequence: TGTGCAAGTCGCCCCAGTGGGTGCGGCTACACCTTC. V usage is TRBV12-2 and J usage is TRBJ1-2. TRBV12-2 has pseudogene status. The CDR3 runs to 12 residues.

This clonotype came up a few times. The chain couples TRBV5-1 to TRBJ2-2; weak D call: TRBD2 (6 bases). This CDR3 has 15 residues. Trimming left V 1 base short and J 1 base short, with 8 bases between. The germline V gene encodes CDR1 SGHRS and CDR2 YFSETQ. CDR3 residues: CASSLLGGNTGELFF. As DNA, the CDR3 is TGCGCCAGCAGCTTGCTCGGGGGGAACACCGGGGAGCTGTTTTTT.

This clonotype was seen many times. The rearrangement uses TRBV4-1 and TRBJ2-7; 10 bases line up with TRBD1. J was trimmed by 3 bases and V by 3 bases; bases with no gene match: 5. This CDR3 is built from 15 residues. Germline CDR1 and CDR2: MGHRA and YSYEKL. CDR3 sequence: CASSHDRGRFYEQYF. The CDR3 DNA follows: TGCGCCAGCAGCCATGACAGGGGGCGCTTCTACGAGCAGTACTTC.

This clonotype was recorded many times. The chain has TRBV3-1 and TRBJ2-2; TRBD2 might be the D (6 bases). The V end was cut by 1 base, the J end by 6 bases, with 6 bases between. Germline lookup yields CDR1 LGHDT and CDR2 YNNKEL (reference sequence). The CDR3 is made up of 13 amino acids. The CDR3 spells CASSQGEAGELFF. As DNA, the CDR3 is TGTGCCAGCAGCCAAGGGGAGGCCGGGGAGCTGTTTTTT.

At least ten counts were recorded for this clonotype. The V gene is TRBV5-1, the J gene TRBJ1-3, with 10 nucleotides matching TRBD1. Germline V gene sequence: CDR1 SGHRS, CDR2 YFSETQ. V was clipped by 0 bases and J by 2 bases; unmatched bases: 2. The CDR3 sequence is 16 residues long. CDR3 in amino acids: CASSLAGQGAGNTIYF. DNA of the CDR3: TGCGCCAGCAGCTTGGCCGGACAGGGGGCTGGAAACACCATATATTTT. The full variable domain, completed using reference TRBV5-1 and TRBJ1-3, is KAGVTQTPRYLIKTRGQQVTLSCSPISGHRSVSWYQQTPGQGLQFLFEYFSETQRNKGNFPGRFSGRQFSNSRSEMNVSTLELGDSALYLCASSLAGQGAGNTIYFGEGSWLTVV.

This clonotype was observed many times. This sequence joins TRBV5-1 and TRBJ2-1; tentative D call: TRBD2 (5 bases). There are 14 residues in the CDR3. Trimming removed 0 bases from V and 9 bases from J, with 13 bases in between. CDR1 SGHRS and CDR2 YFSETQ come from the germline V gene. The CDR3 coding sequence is TGCGCCAGCAGCTTGGATCCCGGGGTCGGTGAGCAGTTCTTC. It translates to CASSLDPGVGEQFF. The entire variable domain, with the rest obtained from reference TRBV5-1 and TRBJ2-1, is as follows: KAGVTQTPRYLIKTRGQQVTLSCSPISGHRSVSWYQQTPGQGLQFLFEYFSETQRNKGNFPGRFSGRQFSNSRSEMNVSTLELGDSALYLCASSLDPGVGEQFFGPGTRLTVL.

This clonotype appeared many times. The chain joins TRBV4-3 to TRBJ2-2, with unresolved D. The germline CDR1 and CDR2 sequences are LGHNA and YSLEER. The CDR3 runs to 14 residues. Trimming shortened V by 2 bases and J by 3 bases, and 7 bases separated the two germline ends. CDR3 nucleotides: TGCGCCAGCAGCCAATTTCAGTACACCGGGGAGCTGTTTTTT. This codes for CASSQFQYTGELFF.

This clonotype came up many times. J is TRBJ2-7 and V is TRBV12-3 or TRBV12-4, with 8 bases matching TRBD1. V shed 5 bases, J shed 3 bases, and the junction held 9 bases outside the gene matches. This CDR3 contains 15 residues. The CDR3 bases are TGTGCCAGCAGTAAACCCGGGACAGGAGGCTACGAGCAGTACTTC. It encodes CASSKPGTGGYEQYF.

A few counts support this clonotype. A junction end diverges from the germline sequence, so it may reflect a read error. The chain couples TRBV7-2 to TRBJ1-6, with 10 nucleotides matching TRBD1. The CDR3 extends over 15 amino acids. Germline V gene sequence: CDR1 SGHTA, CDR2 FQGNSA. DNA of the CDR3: TGTGCCAGCAGCCTAGCGGGACAGGGGAATTCACCCCTCCACTTT. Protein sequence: CASSLAGQGNSPLHF.

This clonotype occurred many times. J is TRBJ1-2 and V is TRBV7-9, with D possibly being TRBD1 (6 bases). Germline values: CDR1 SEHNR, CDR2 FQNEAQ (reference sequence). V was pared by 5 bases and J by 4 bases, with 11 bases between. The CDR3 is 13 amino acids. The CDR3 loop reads CASSLQGPYGYTF. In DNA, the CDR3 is TGTGCCAGCAGCCTACAGGGCCCCTATGGCTACACCTTC.

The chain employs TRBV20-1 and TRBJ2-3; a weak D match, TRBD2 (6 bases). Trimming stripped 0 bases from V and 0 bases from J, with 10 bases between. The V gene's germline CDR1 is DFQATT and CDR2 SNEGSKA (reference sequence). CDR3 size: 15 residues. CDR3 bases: TGCAGTGCTAGAGATCTCGGGACTAGCACAGATACGCAGTATTTT. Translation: CSARDLGTSTDTQYF.

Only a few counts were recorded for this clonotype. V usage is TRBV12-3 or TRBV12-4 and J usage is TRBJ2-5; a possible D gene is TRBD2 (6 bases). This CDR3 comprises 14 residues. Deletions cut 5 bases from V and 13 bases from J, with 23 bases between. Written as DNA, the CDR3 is TGTGCCAGCAGTCCCAGCGGTTACCGGGGGACGGGGTACTTC. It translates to CASSPSGYRGTGYF.

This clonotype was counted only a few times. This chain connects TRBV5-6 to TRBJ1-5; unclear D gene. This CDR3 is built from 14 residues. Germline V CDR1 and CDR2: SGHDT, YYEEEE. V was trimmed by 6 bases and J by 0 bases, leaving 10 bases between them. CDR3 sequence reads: CASNLRGSNQPQHF. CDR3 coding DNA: TGTGCCAGCAATCTACGTGGTAGCAATCAGCCCCAGCATTTT.

In DNA form, the CDR3 reads TGTGCCAGCAGCTTCCGGGACGGCTACACTGAAGCTTTCTTT. Its translation is CASSFRDGYTEAFF. The genes are TRBV5-5 and TRBJ1-1; possibly TRBD1 for D (5 bases). In germline, CDR1 is SGHKS, CDR2 YYEKEE (reference sequence). Trimming took off 2 bases at V and 3 bases at J, with 11 bases between the two ends. CDR3 length: 14 residues.

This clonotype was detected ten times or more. The CDR3 DNA reads TGCGCCAGCAGCTTGGGCCCGCGGGACGGGAACACCGGGGAGCTGTTTTTT. It is translated as CASSLGPRDGNTGELFF. The chain has TRBV5-1 and TRBJ2-2, with a tentative D call TRBD2 (6 bases). Trimming cost V 0 bases and J 1 base, with 13 bases left between them. The CDR3 sequence is 17 residues long. Germline CDR1 and CDR2: SGHRS and YFSETQ. The entire variable domain, with the rest obtained from reference TRBV5-1 and TRBJ2-2, is as follows: KAGVTQTPRYLIKTRGQQVTLSCSPISGHRSVSWYQQTPGQGLQFLFEYFSETQRNKGNFPGRFSGRQFSNSRSEMNVSTLELGDSALYLCASSLGPRDGNTGELFFGEGSRLTVL.

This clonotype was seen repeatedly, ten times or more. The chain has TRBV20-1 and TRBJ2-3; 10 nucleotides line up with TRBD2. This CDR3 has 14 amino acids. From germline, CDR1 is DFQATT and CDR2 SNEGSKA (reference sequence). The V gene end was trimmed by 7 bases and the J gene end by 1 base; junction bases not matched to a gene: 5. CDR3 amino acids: CSGSGGAGTDTQYF. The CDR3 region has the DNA TGCAGTGGAAGCGGGGGGGCTGGCACAGATACGCAGTATTTT.

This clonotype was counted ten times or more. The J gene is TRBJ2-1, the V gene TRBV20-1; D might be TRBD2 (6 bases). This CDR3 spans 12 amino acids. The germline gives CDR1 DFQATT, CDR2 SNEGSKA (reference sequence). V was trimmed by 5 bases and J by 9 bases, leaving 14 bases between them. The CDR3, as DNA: TGCAGTGCTCCCCTTAGGGGACTTGAGCAGTTCTTC. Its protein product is CSAPLRGLEQFF.